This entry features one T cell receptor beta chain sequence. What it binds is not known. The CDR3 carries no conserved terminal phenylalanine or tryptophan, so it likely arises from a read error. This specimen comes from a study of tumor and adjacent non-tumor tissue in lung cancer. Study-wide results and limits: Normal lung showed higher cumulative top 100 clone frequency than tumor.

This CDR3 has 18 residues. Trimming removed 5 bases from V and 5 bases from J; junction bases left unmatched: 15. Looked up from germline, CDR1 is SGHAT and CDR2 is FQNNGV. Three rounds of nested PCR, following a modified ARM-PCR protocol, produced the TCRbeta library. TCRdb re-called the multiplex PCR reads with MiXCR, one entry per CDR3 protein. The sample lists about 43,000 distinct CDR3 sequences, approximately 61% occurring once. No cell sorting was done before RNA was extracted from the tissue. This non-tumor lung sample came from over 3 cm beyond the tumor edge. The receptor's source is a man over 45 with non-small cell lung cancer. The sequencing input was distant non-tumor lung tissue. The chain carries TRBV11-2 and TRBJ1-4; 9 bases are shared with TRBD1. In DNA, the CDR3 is TGTGCCAGCAGCCAACCCGTTTGGGGACAGGGACTAAATGAAAAACTGTTTGTT. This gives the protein CASSQPVWGQGLNEKLFV.